One and the same sample provided the 17 T cell receptor beta chains below, sequenced in a study of PD-1 blockade in classical Hodgkin lymphoma. Assay used: immunoSEQ multiplex PCR; TCRdb lists only in-frame clones, some missing. The table has about 90,000 clones, 90% seen once. Specified time point: cycle 4 day 1 (C4D1), after less than 7 weeks of nivolumab. Every patient experienced relapse after autologous stem cell transplantation, and brentuximab vedotin exposure varied. The sequences come from peripheral blood mononuclear cells (PBMCs), collected before the fourth cycle of nivolumab. The receptors were sampled from a human donor with classical Hodgkin lymphoma.

The chain links TRBV29-1 to TRBJ2-5, with TRBD1 identical over 7 bases. CDR1 is SQVTM and CDR2 is ANQGSEA in the germline V gene. This CDR3 is built from 12 residues. Unmatched junction bases numbered 4, after V lost 7 bases and J lost 2 bases. The CDR3 loop reads CSAQTGQETQYF. DNA of the CDR3: TGCAGCGCTCAGACAGGGCAAGAGACCCAGTACTTC.

J is TRBJ2-7 and V is TRBV6-5, with TRBD1 identical over 7 bases. Germline CDR1 reads MNHEY; CDR2 reads SVGAGI. There are 15 residues in the CDR3. J lost 6 bases, V lost 6 bases, and 14 bases had no gene match. CDR3 in DNA: TGTGCCAGCAGGGGGGAGACAGGGTCCCCCCTCGAGCAGTACTTC. It is translated as CASRGETGSPLEQYF.

The rearrangement links TRBV5-5 to TRBJ1-2, with D possibly being TRBD1 (6 bases). Germline V gene sequence: CDR1 SGHKS, CDR2 YYEKEE (reference sequence). Trimming pared 0 bases from V and 4 bases from J, leaving 10 bases between. This CDR3 region has 14 residues. The chain's CDR3 is CASSLEAGAYGYTF. For the CDR3, the DNA is TGTGCCAGCAGCTTGGAGGCAGGGGCCTATGGCTACACCTTC.

This clone turned up a few times. For the CDR3, the DNA is TGTGCCAGCAGCTATTACAACGATGGCTACACCTTC. Translated, it gives CASSYYNDGYTF. The J gene is TRBJ1-2, the V gene TRBV11-2; D uncertain. Trimming pared 4 bases from V and 6 bases from J, leaving 9 bases between. Germline values: CDR1 SGHAT, CDR2 FQNNGV. The CDR3 spans 12 residues.

The rearrangement uses TRBV27 and TRBJ1-2; D is ambiguous. CDR1 and CDR2 (germline): MNHEY, SMNVEV (reference sequence). The V end lost 3 bases, the J end lost 6 bases, and 11 bases lay between the germline ends. The CDR3 has 13 residues. The CDR3 region has the DNA TGTGCCAGCAGTTTGCGGCAGGCGGATGGCTACACCTTC. Translated, it gives CASSLRQADGYTF.

The rearrangement links TRBV28 to TRBJ2-7, with TRBD2 as a possible D gene (5 bases). The CDR3 runs 15 residues. V lost 5 bases to trimming and J lost 0 bases, with 14 bases between them. The germline gives CDR1 MDHEN, CDR2 SYDVKM. CDR3 residues: CASSLRTAYSYEQYF. DNA of the CDR3: TGTGCCAGCAGTCTAAGGACTGCATACTCCTACGAGCAGTACTTC.

This chain joins TRBV2 and TRBJ1-5; TRBD1 might be the D (5 bases). The CDR3 consists of 15 residues. CDR1 is SNHLY, CDR2 FYNNEI, per germline. V was cut by 7 bases and J by 0 bases, with 13 bases left in between. CDR3 region: CASKGQVLSNQPQHF. The CDR3 nucleotides read TGTGCCAGCAAGGGGCAGGTCCTTAGCAATCAGCCCCAGCATTTT.

This rearrangement joins TRBV29-1 to TRBJ1-2; D is unresolved. V was trimmed by 2 bases and J by 4 bases, leaving 14 bases between them. The CDR3 length is 14 residues. Germline values: CDR1 SQVTM, CDR2 ANQGSEA. The CDR3: CSVELGRRRYGYTF. Written as DNA, the CDR3 is TGCAGCGTTGAATTGGGGAGAAGGCGCTATGGCTACACCTTC. Full variable domain (remainder filled in from reference TRBV29-1 and TRBJ1-2): SAVISQKPSRDICQRGTSLTIQCQVDSQVTMMFWYRQQPGQSLTLIATANQGSEATYESGFVIDKFPISRPNLTFSTLTVSNMSPEDSSIYLCSVELGRRRYGYTFGSGTRLTVV.

CDR3 bases: TGTGCCAGCAGCGCAGAGGGGGTCCCGGGGAACACTGAAGCTTTCTTT. Amino acids: CASSAEGVPGNTEAFF. The chain carries TRBV9 and TRBJ1-1, with D tentatively TRBD1 (6 bases). Trimming removed 3 bases at V and 1 base at J, with 16 bases between. CDR1 SGDLS and CDR2 YYNGEE come from the germline V gene. The length of the CDR3 is 16 residues.

V is TRBV7-2 and J is TRBJ2-4; D may be TRBD1 (6 bases). Trimming pared 2 bases from V and 0 bases from J, leaving 20 bases between. Germline assignment: CDR1 SGHTA and CDR2 FQGNSA. CDR3 size: 19 residues. The CDR3 is CASSLKNPRQDVAKNIQYF. For the CDR3, the DNA is TGTGCCAGCAGCTTAAAAAATCCTAGACAGGACGTAGCCAAAAACATTCAGTACTTC.

The chain has TRBV7-9 and TRBJ1-4; D ambiguous. Germline CDR1 is SEHNR and CDR2 is FQNEAQ (reference sequence). The V gene lost 4 bases and the J gene lost 8 bases, with 14 bases spanning the gap. The CDR3 is made up of 14 amino acids. The CDR3 bases are TGTGCCAGCAGCTCGACTTTAGCCTTAGAAAAACTGTTTTTT. Its translation is CASSSTLALEKLFF.

The gene calls are TRBV5-8 and TRBJ2-2; no clear D gene. The CDR3 has 14 residues. Germline assignment: CDR1 SGHTS and CDR2 YDEGEE. Trimming stripped 0 bases from V and 3 bases from J, with 6 bases between. CDR3: CASSLGRYTGELFF. For the CDR3, the DNA is TGTGCCAGCAGCTTGGGTAGATACACCGGGGAGCTGTTTTTT.

The gene calls are TRBV15 and TRBJ2-7, with D possibly matching TRBD1 (7 bases). Germline V lookup: CDR1 LNHNV, CDR2 YYDKDF (reference sequence). The CDR3 loop spans 13 amino acids. The V and J ends lost 5 bases and 9 bases respectively, with 17 bases between them. The CDR3 protein is CATSASPRGAQYF. In DNA, the CDR3 is TGTGCCACCAGCGCTAGCCCCAGGGGGGCGCAGTACTTC.

The rearrangement links TRBV18 to TRBJ2-7; 11 bases fit TRBD1. This CDR3 has 17 residues. CDR1 is KGHSH and CDR2 is LQKENI in the germline V gene. V was pared by 1 base and J by 5 bases, with 10 bases of the junction left unmatched. CDR3 sequence: CASSPLAAGTGGHEQYF. CDR3 in DNA: TGTGCCAGCTCACCACTGGCCGCCGGGACAGGGGGGCACGAGCAGTACTTC.

The chain combines TRBV29-1 with TRBJ2-5; TRBD1 might be the D (6 bases). There are 13 residues in the CDR3. The germline V and J ends were trimmed by 2 bases and 2 bases, with 9 bases remaining between them. CDR1 is SQVTM and CDR2 is ANQGSEA in the germline V gene. The CDR3 region is CSVEYRAQETQYF. CDR3 bases: TGCAGCGTTGAATACAGGGCGCAAGAGACCCAGTACTTC. Full variable domain (remainder filled in from reference TRBV29-1 and TRBJ2-5): SAVISQKPSRDICQRGTSLTIQCQVDSQVTMMFWYRQQPGQSLTLIATANQGSEATYESGFVIDKFPISRPNLTFSTLTVSNMSPEDSSIYLCSVEYRAQETQYFGPGTRLLVL.

This clone was seen only once. The genes are TRBV6-5 and TRBJ2-2; TRBD1 or TRBD2 may be the D gene (6 bases each). The CDR3 spans 15 residues. From germline, CDR1 is MNHEY and CDR2 SVGAGI. Trimming pared 7 bases from V and 3 bases from J, leaving 15 bases between. The CDR3 sequence is CASTMGGPDTGELFF. DNA for the CDR3: TGTGCCAGCACGATGGGGGGCCCCGACACCGGGGAGCTGTTTTTT.

J is TRBJ1-5 and V is TRBV19; TRBD1 aligns across 7 bases. Germline loops: CDR1 LNHDA, CDR2 SQIVND (reference sequence). CDR3 length: 14 amino acids. V was pared by 6 bases and J by 2 bases, with 4 bases of the junction left unmatched. This chain's CDR3 is CASRHRGGNQPQHF. The CDR3 DNA is TGTGCCAGTAGGCACAGGGGTGGCAATCAGCCCCAGCATTTT.